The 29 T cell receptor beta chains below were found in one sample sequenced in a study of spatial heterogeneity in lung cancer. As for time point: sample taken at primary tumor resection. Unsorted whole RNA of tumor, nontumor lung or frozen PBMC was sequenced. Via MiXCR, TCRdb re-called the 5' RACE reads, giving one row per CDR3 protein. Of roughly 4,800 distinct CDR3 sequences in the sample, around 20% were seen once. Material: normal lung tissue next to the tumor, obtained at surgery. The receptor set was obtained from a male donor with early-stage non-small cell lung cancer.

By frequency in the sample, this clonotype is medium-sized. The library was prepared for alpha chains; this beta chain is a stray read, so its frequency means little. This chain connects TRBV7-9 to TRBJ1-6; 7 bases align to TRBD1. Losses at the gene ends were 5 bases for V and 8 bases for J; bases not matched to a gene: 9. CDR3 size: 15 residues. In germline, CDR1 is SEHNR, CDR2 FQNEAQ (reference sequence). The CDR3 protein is CASSERQGIDSPLHF. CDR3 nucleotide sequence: TGTGCCAGCAGCGAGAGACAGGGTATCGATTCACCCCTCCACTTT. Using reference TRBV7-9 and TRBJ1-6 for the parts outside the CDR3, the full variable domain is DTGVSQNPRHKITKRGQNVTFRCDPISEHNRLYWYRQTLGQGPEFLTYFQNEAQLEKSRLLSDRFSAERPKGSFSTLEIQRTEQGDSAMYLCASSERQGIDSPLHFGNGTRLTVT.

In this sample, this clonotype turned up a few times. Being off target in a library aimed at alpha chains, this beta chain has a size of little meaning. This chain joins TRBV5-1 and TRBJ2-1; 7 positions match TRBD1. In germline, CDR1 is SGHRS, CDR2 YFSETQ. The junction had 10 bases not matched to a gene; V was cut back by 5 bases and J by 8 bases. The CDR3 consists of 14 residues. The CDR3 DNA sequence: TGCGCCAGCAGGAAGGGACAGCCTTTGGATGAGCAGTTCTTC. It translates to CASRKGQPLDEQFF.

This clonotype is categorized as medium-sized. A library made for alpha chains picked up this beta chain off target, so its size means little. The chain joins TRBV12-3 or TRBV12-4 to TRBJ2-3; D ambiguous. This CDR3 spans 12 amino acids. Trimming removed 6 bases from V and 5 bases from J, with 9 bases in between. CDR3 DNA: TGTGCCAGCAGCCCACCCGGAGATACGCAGTATTTT. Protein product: CASSPPGDTQYF.

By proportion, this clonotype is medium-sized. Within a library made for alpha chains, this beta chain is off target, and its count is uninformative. CDR3 region: CASRVGVGLADTQYF. The CDR3 bases are TGTGCCAGCCGCGTAGGAGTAGGTCTGGCAGATACGCAGTATTTT. The rearrangement links TRBV28 to TRBJ2-3, with D hard to call. Looked up from germline, CDR1 is MDHEN and CDR2 is SYDVKM. V lost 8 bases and J lost 4, with 19 bases in between. CDR3 size: 15 residues.

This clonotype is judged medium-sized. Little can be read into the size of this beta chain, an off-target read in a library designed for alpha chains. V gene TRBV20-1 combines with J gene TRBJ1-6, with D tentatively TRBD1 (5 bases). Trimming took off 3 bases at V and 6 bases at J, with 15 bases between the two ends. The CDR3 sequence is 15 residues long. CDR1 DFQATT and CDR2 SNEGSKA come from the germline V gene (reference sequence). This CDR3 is CSASQGQVGNSPLHF. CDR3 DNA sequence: TGCAGTGCTAGTCAGGGCCAAGTCGGTAATTCACCCCTCCACTTT.

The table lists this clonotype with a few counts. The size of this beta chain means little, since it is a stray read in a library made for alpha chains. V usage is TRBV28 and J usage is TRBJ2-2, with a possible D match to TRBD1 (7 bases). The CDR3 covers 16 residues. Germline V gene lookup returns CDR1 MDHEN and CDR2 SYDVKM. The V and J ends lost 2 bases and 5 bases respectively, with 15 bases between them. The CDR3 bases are TGTGCCAGCAGTTTACAGGGGGGAATTGGTACCGGGGAGCTGTTTTTT. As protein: CASSLQGGIGTGELFF.

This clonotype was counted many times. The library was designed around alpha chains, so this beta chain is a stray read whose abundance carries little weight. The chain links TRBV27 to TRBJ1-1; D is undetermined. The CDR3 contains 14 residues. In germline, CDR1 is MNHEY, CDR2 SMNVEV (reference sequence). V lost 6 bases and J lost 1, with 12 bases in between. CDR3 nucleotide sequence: TGTGCCAGCAGCCCATATGGACGGAACACTGAAGCTTTCTTT. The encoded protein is CASSPYGRNTEAFF.

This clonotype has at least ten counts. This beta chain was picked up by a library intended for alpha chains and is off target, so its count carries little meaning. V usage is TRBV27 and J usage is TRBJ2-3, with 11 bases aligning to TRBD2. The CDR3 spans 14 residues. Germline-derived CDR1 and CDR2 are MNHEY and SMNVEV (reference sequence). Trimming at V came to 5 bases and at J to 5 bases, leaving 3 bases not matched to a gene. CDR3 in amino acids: CASSRGLAVDTQYF. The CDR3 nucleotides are TGTGCCAGCAGTCGGGGACTAGCGGTAGATACGCAGTATTTT.

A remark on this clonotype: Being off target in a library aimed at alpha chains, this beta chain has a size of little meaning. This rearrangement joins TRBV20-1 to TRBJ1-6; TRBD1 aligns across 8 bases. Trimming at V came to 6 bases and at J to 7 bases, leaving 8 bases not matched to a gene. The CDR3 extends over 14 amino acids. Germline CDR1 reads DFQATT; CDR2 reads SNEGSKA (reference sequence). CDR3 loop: CSATGQGTNSPLHF. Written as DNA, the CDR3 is TGCAGTGCCACCGGACAGGGCACGAATTCACCCCTCCACTTT.

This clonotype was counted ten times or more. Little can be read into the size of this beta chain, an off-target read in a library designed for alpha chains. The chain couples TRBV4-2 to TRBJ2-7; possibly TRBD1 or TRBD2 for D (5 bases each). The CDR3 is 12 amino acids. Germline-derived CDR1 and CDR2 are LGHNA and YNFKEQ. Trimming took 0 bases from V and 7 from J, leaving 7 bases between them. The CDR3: CASSQDEGEQYF. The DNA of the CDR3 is TGTGCCAGCAGCCAAGATGAGGGGGAGCAGTACTTC.

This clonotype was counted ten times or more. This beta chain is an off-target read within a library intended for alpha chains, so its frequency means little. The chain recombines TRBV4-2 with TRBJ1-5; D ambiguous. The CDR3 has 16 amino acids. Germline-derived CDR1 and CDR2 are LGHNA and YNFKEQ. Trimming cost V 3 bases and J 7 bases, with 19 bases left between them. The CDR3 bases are TGTGCCAGCAGCCAGGCCCCGGCGGGTTTCGGGCAGCCCCAGCATTTT. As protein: CASSQAPAGFGQPQHF.

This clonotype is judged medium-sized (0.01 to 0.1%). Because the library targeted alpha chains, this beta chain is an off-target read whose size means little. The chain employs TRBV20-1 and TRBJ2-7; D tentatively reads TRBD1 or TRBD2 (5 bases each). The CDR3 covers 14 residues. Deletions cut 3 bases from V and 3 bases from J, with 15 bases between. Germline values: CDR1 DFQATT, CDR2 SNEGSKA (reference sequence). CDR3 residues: CSARGVQSLYEQYF. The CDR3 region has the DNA TGCAGTGCTAGGGGGGTACAGTCCCTCTACGAGCAGTACTTC.

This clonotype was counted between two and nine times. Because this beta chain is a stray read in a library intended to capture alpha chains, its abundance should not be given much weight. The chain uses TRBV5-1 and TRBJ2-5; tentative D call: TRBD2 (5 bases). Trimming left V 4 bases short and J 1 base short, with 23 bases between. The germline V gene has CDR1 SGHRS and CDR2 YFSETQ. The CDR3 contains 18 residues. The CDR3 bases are TGCGCCAGCAGCAACCCCAAGGGAAGCGGACTTACCCAAGAGACCCAGTACTTC. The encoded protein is CASSNPKGSGLTQETQYF.

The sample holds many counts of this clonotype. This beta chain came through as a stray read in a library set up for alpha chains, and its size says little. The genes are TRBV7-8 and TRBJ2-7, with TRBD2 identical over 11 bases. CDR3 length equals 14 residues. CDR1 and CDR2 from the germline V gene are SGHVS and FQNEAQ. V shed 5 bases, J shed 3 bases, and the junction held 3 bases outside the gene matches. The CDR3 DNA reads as TGTGCCAGCAGCCCGGGACTAGCGGACTACGAGCAGTACTTC. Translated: CASSPGLADYEQYF.

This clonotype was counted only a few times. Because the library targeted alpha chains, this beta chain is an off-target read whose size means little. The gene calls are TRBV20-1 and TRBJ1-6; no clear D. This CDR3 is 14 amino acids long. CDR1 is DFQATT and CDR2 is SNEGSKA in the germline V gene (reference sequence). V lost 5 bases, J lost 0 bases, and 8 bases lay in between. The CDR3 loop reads CSAHRDSYNSPLHF. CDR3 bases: TGCAGTGCTCACCGGGACTCCTATAATTCACCCCTCCACTTT.

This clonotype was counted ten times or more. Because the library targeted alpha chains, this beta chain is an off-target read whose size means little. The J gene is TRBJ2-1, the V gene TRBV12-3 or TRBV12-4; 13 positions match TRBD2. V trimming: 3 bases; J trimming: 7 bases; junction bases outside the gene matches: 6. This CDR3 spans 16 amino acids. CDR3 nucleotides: TGTGCCAGCAGTTTCAGGACTAGCGGGGGATGGAATGAGCAGTTCTTC. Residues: CASSFRTSGGWNEQFF.

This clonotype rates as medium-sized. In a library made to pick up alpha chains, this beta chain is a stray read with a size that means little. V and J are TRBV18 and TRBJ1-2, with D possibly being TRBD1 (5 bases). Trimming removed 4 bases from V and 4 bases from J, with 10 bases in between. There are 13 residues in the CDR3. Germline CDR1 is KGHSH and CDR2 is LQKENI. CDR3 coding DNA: TGTGCCAGCTCACAGGGGATGGCCTATGGCTACACCTTC. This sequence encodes CASSQGMAYGYTF.

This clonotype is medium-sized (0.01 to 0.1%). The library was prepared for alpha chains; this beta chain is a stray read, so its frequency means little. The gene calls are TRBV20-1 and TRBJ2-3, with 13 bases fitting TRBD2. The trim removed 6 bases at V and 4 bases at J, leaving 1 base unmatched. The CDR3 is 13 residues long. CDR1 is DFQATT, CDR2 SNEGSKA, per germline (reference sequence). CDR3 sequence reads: CSAGLAGADTQYF. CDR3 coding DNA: TGCAGTGCCGGACTAGCGGGGGCAGATACGCAGTATTTT.

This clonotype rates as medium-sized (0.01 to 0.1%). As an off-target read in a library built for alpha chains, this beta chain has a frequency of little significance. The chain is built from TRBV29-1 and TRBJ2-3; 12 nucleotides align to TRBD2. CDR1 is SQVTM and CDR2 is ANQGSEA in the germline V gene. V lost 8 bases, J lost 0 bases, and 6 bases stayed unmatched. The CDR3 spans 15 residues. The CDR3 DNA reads TGCAGCCCCCGAGGACTAGCGGGAAGCACAGATACGCAGTATTTT. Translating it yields CSPRGLAGSTDTQYF.

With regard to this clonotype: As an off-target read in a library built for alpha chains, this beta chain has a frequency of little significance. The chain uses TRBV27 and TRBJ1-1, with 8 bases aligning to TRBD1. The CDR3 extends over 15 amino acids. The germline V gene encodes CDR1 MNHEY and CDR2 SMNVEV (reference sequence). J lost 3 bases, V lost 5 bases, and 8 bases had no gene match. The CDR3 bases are TGTGCCAGCAGTCAACTCCCGACAGGGGACACTGAAGCTTTCTTT. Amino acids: CASSQLPTGDTEAFF.

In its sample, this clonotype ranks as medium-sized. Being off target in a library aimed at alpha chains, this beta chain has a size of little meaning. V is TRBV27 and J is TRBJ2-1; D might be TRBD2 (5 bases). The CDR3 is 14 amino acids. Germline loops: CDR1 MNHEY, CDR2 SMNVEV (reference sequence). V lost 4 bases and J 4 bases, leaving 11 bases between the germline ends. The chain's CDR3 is CASSWSGTYNEQFF. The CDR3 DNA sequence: TGTGCCAGCAGTTGGTCGGGAACTTACAATGAGCAGTTCTTC.

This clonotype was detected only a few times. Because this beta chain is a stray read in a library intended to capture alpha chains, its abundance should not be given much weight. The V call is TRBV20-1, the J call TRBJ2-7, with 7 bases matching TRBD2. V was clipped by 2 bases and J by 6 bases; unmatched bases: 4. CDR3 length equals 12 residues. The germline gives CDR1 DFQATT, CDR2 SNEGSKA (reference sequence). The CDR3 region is CSARQGGVEQYF. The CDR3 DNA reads TGCAGTGCTAGACAGGGAGGGGTCGAGCAGTACTTC.

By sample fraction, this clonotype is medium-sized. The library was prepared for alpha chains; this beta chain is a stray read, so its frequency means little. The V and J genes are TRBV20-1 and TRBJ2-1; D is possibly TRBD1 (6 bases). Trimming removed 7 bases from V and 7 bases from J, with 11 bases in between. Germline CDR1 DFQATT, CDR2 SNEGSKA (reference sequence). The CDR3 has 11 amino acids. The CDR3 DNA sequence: TGCAGTGTCACACAGGGTAATGAGCAGTTCTTC. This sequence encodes CSVTQGNEQFF.

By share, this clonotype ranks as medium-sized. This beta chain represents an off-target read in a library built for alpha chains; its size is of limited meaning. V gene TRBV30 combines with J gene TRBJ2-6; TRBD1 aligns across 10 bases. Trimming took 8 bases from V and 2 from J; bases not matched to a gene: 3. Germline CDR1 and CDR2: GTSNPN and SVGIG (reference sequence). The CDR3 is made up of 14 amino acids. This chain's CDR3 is CAAGQGTGANVLTF. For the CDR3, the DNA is TGTGCCGCGGGACAGGGGACTGGGGCCAACGTCCTGACTTTC.

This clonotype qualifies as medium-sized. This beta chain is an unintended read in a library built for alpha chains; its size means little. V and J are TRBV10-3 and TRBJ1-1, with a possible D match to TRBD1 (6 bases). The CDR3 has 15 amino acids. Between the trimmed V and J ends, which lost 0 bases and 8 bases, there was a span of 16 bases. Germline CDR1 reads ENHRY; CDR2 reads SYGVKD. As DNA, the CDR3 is TGTGCCATCAGTGAGTCGCCGGGACATCGAAACGAAGCTTTCTTT. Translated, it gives CAISESPGHRNEAFF.

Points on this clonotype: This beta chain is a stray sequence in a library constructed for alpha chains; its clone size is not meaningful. The CDR3 DNA reads as TGTGCCAGCAGCTTAACGGCTAGCGGGATATCCTACGAGCAGTACTTC. Encoded protein: CASSLTASGISYEQYF. This chain uses TRBV13 with TRBJ2-7; 9 bases are a match to TRBD2. The CDR3 length is 16 residues. With 2 bases clipped from V and 1 base from J, the junction kept 6 bases outside the gene matches. Germline CDR1 PRHDT, CDR2 FYEKMQ (reference sequence).

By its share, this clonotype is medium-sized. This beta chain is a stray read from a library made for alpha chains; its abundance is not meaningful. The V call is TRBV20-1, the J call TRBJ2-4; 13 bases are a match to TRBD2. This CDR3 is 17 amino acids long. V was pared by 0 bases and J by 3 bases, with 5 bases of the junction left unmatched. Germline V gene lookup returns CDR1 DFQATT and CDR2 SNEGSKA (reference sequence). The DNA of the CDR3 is TGCAGTGCTAGAGATACTAGCGGGGGGGCTGGCAAAAACATTCAGTACTTC. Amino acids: CSARDTSGGAGKNIQYF.

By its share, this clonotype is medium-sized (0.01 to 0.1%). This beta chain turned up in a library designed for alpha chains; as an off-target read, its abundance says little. CDR3 sequence (DNA): TGCGCCAGCAGAACGACTAGCGGGGGGACAATCTCCACAGATACGCAGTATTTT. This encodes CASRTTSGGTISTDTQYF. The chain uses TRBV5-1 and TRBJ2-3, with TRBD2 matching over 13 bases. Germline V lookup: CDR1 SGHRS, CDR2 YFSETQ. After removal of 5 bases from V and 2 bases from J, the junction contained 11 bases not matched to a gene. This CDR3 region has 18 residues.

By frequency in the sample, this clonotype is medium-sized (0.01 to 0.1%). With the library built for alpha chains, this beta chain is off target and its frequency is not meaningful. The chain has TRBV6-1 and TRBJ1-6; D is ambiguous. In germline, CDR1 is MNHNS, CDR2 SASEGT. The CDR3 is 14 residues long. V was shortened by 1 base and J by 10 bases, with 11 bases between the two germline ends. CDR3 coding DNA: TGTGCCAGCAGTGAAGTTACAGAGGAGTCACCCCTCCACTTT. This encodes CASSEVTEESPLHF.